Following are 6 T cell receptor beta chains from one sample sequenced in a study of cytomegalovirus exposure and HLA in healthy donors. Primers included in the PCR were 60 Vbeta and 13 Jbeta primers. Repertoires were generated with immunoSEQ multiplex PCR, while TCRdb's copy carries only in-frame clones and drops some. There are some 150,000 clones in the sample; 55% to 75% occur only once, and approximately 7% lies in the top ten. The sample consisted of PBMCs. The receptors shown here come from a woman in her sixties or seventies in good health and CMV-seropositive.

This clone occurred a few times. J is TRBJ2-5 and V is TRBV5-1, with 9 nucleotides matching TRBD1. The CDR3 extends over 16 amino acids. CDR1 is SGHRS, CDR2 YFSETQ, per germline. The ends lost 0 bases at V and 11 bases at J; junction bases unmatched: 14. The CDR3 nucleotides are TGCGCCAGCAGCTTGGGCCCGCAACAGGGGGCAGGGGAGCAGTACTTC. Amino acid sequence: CASSLGPQQGAGEQYF.

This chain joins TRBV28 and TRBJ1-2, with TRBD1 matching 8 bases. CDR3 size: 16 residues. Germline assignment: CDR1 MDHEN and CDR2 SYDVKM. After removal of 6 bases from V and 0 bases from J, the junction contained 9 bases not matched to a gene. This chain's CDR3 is CASSPDRGRANYGYTF. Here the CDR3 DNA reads TGTGCCAGCAGCCCCGACAGGGGTCGAGCTAACTATGGCTACACCTTC.

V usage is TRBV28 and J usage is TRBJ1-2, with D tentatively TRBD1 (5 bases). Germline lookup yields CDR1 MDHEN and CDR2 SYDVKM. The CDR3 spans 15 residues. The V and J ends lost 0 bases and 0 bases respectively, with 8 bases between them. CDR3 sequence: CASSLWQGTNYGYTF. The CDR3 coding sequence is TGTGCCAGCAGTTTATGGCAGGGAACTAACTATGGCTACACCTTC.

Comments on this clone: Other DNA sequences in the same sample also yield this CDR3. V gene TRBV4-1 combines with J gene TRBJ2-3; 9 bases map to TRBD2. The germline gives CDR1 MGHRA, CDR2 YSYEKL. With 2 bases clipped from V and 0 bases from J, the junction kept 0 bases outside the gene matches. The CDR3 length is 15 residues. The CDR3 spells CASSQLAGSTDTQYF. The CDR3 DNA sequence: TGCGCCAGCAGCCAACTAGCGGGGAGCACAGATACGCAGTATTTT.

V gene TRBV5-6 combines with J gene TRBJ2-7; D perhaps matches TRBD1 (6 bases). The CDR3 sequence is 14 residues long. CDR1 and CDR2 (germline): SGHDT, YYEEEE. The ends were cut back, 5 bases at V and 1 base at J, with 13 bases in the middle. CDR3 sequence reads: CASRNDRFSYEQYF. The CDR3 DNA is TGTGCCAGCAGAAATGACAGGTTTTCCTACGAGCAGTACTTC.

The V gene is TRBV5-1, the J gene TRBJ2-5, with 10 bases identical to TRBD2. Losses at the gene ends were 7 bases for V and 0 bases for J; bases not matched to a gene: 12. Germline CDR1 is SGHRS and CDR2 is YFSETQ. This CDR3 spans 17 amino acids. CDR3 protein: CASQPGLAPPHQETQYF. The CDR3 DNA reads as TGCGCCAGCCAACCGGGACTAGCGCCCCCCCACCAAGAGACCCAGTACTTC.